This TCR beta chain comes out of a study of monozygotic twins with inflammatory bowel disease. The study, taken as a whole, reports: IBD-affected twins scored below their healthy co-twins in TCRbeta diversity (inverse Simpson).

Reanalyzing the 5' RACE reads, TCRdb keeps one entry per CDR3 protein, without DNA. Across more than 110,000 distinct CDR3 sequences, the top ten clones capture 1.2% of the sample. Remarks on this clonotype: Its antigen is still unknown.

This CDR3 is 17 amino acids long. CDR1 and CDR2 (germline): SGHNT, YYREEE (reference sequence). The rearrangement uses TRBV5-4 and TRBJ2-2; lacking DNA, the TRBD2 call made by TCRdb goes unchecked. Sample: blood. This clonotype originated in a human donor with ulcerative colitis or Crohn's disease, or a healthy co-twin of an affected twin (not recorded which). CDR3 sequence reads: CASTPSNGLANTGELFF.